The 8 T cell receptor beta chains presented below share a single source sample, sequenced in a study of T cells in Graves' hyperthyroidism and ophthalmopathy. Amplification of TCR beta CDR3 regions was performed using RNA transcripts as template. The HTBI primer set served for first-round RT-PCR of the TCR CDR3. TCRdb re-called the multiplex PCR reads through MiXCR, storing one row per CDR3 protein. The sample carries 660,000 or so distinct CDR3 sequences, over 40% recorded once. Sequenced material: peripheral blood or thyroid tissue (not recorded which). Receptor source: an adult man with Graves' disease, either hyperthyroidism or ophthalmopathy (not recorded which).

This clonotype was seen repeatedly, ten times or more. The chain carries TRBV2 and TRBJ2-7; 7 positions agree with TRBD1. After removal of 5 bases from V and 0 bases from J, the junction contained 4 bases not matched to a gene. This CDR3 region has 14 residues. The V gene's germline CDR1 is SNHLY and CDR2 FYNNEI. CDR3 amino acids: CASSPGQYSYEQYF. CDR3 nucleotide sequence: TGTGCCAGCAGTCCGGGACAGTACTCCTACGAGCAGTACTTC.

The CDR3 coding sequence is TGCAGTGCTAGGGGACTAGCGGGAGGGCCGCGGTACGAGCAGTACTTC. Translation gives CSARGLAGGPRYEQYF. The genes are TRBV20-1 and TRBJ2-7; 16 nucleotides agree with TRBD2. J was trimmed by 4 bases and V by 3 bases; bases with no gene match: 6. CDR1 and CDR2 from the germline V gene are DFQATT and SNEGSKA (reference sequence). The CDR3 contains 16 residues.

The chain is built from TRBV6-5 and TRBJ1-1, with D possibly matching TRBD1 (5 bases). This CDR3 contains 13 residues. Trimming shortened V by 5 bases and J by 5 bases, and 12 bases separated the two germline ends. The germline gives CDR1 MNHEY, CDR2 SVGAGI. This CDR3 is CASSEWGRTEAFF. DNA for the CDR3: TGTGCCAGCAGTGAGTGGGGCCGGACTGAAGCTTTCTTT.

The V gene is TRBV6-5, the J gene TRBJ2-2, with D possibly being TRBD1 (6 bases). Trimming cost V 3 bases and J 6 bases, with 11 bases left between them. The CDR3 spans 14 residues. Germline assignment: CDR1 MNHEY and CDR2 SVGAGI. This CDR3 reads CASSYPGVSGELFF. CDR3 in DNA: TGTGCCAGCAGTTATCCAGGGGTTTCCGGGGAGCTGTTTTTT.

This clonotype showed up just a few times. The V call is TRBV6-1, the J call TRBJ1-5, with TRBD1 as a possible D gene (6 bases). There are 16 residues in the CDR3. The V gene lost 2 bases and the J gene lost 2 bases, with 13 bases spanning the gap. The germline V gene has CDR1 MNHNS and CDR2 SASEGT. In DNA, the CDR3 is TGTGCCAGCAGTGAACGCGGGGGCCGTGGCAATCAGCCCCAGCATTTT. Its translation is CASSERGGRGNQPQHF.

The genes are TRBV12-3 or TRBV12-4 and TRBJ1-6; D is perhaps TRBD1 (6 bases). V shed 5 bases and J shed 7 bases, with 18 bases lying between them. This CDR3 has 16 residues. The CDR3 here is CASSEASQGGNSPLHF. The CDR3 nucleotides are TGTGCCAGCAGTGAAGCGTCACAGGGTGGCAATTCACCCCTCCACTTT.

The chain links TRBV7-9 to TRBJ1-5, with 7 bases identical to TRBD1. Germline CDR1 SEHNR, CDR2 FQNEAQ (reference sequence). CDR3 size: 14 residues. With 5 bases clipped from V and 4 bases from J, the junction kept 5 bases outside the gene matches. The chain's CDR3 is CASSSTGANQPQHF. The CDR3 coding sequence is TGTGCCAGCAGCAGTACAGGGGCAAATCAGCCCCAGCATTTT.

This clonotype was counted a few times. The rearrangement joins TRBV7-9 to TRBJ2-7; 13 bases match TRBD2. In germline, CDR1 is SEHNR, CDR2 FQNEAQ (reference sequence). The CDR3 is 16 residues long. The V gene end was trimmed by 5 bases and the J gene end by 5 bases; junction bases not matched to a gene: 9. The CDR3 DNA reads TGTGCCAGCAGCCTCACTAGCGGGGGGGCCTCGAACGAGCAGTACTTC. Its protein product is CASSLTSGGASNEQYF.